This TCR beta chain was obtained from a study of blood T cell repertoires in COVID-19. Whole-study context: The United States, Italy and Spain supplied acute and convalescent COVID-19 samples. The analysed material was cDNA or gDNA that came from T cells, B-cell-depleted T cells, or PBMCs.

Trimming left V 0 bases short and J 7 bases short, with 7 bases between. The CDR3 is 13 amino acids. Germline lookup yields CDR1 LGHNA and CDR2 YSLEER. As processed by the authors: Estimation of nucleated cell counts relied on the amplification of reference gene primers. The protocol was immunoSEQ multiplex PCR, while the TCRdb copy is restricted to in-frame clones and leaves out a portion. That table supplies the V and J calls and clone size; D and trimming were determined from the DNA. This table has 130,000 or so clones, 81% appearing once. Sequenced input: peripheral blood. This receptor was identified in a woman aged 55-70 years with active or convalescent COVID-19. V and J are TRBV4-3 and TRBJ2-4, with unresolved D. In DNA form, the CDR3 reads TGCGCCAGCAGCCAAGATTTGGAGAACATTCAGTACTTC. This codes for CASSQDLENIQYF.